Listed below are T cell receptor beta chains from one sample, sequenced in a study of blood T cell repertoires in COVID-19. Profiling relied on immunoSEQ multiplex PCR, and the TCRdb table lists in-frame clones only, not all of them. The data hold approximately 350,000 clones, with more than 70% observed a single time. The sample taken for sequencing was peripheral blood. These receptor sequences come from a man aged 30 to 45 with active or convalescent COVID-19. The CDR3 runs from the conserved cysteine through the conserved F or W. Each record gives: clone size, V gene, CDR3 protein. A row's size may be missing; if present it is once, few, many or a size class.

- | TRBV21-1 | CASSKGDRSTDTQYF
- | TRBV11-1 | CASSLDGGGYEQYF
- | TRBV7-9 | CASSLGTGGTYEQYF
- | TRBV5-1 | CASSSLSGGSDPGTQYF
- | TRBV4-1 | CASSLRSGVGANVLTF
- | TRBV9 | CASSGGGAYEQYF
- | TRBV4-2 | CASSPSGERGVSGEQFF
- | TRBV6-5 | CASSEGGDYEQYF
- | TRBV28 | CASSWLGVQAQHF
once | TRBV24-1 | CATRGTGNTGELFF
- | TRBV19 | CASSIEAGGYSNQPQHF
- | TRBV7-2 | CASSPQGAYGQPQHF
- | TRBV18 | CASSPRERTEAFF
many | TRBV7-8 | CASGLAAGTQYF
once | TRBV28 | CASSPPLWPPSYEQYF
- | TRBV19 | CASSIEGGTYNEQFF
- | TRBV29-1 | CSVEDQTGSPCTF
- | TRBV13 | CASSPGNRDEQYF
once | TRBV7-9 | CASSNGGPYEQYF
- | TRBV18 | CASRPVAGSYEQYF
once | TRBV20-1 | CSAPGEAFF
- | TRBV3-1/TRBV3-2 | CASSKRGGGYTF
- | TRBV4-1 | CASSQGALNTEAFF
- | TRBV28 | CASTTGEGAGFNQPQHF
- | TRBV6-2/TRBV6-3 | CASSPDRDEAFF
- | TRBV29-1 | CSVAGGRRLANYGYTF
- | TRBV12-5 | CASGYRGMTEAFF
- | TRBV2 | CASAPSEGANVLTF
- | TRBV30 | CAWSLAGSLQETQYF